This T cell receptor beta chain was profiled in a study of response to subunit inactivated influenza vaccine. TCRdb ran MiXCR on the RT-PCR reads and lists one entry per CDR3 protein. The sample includes approximately 730,000 distinct CDR3 sequences, 11% to 15% of them seen just once. The V gene lost 6 bases and the J gene lost 5 bases, with 14 bases spanning the gap. CDR1 is MGHRA, CDR2 YSYEKL, per germline. This CDR3 is 13 amino acids long. This clonotype showed up just once. The rearrangement joins TRBV4-1 to TRBJ2-7, with a possible D match to TRBD1 (6 bases). The sequences come from PBMCs from blood, collected 14 to 15 days before vaccination. The TCR comes from a middle-aged man who received an inactivated influenza vaccine. The CDR3 reads CASRKTGSHEQYF. CDR3 in DNA: TGCGCCAGCAGAAAAACAGGGAGTCACGAGCAGTACTTC.